The source of this T cell receptor beta chain is a study of identical twins. Points from the study as a whole: Whereas memory repertoires showed no such difference, abundant cord blood beta clonotypes carried fewer insertions.

This clonotype was detected a few times. Antigen: not known. Unique molecular identifiers were present on the cDNA, which also gained a universal primer site by template switching. TCRdb re-called the 5' RACE reads with MiXCR, one entry per CDR3 protein. The sample holds roughly 500,000 distinct CDR3 sequences; approximately 22% are singletons and the top ten take about 0.91%. CDR1 is SGHTA, CDR2 FQGNSA, per germline. This CDR3 is built from 14 residues. The V gene lost 0 bases and the J gene lost 3 bases, with 9 bases spanning the gap. This sample was also put to use in a study of T cells expressing NK-cell markers. From that report: Underlying the TCR beta repertoires were sorted CD3+CD56+NKG2C+, CD3+CD56+NKG2C- and CD3+CD56-NKG2C+ T cells. In several experiments, sorting was restricted to alpha-beta TCR T cells by an anti-gamma-delta TCR antibody.

This clonotype originated in a woman aged 18-29 years in good health. The J gene is TRBJ2-7, the V gene TRBV7-2; tentative D call: TRBD1 (6 bases). The sample consisted of CD4+ T cells sorted from blood. The CDR3 region is CASSLARTVYEQYF. The CDR3 DNA reads as TGTGCCAGCAGCTTAGCCAGGACAGTCTACGAGCAGTACTTC. The entire variable domain, with the rest obtained from reference TRBV7-2 and TRBJ2-7, is as follows: GAGVSQSPSNKVTEKGKDVELRCDPISGHTALYWYRQSLGQGLEFLIYFQGNSAPDKSGLPSDRFSAERTGGSVSTLTIQRTQQEDSAVYLCASSLARTVYEQYFGPGTRLTVT.